The present T cell receptor beta chain was sequenced within a study of T-cell reconstitution after alpha-beta-depleted transplantation in children. Unique molecular identifiers tagged the TCRbeta library. A single record per CDR3 protein comes from TCRdb applying MiXCR to the PCR reads. The sample consists of 350,000 to 500,000 distinct CDR3 sequences, around two fifths of them appearing once. Trimming left V 5 bases short and J 0 bases short, with 5 bases between. CDR3 length: 14 amino acids. Germline assignment: CDR1 SGHAT and CDR2 FQNNGV. This clonotype was seen ten or more times. This TCR was recovered from a girl aged 2-10 years with aplastic anemia, due to receive a stem cell transplant. This chain links TRBV11-2 with TRBJ2-6, with D uncertain. This sample comprised PBMCs, obtained before TCRalphabeta/CD19-depleted stem cell transplant. The CDR3 reads CASSKISGANVLTF. The CDR3, as DNA: TGTGCCAGCAGCAAGATCTCTGGGGCCAACGTCCTGACTTTC.